A single sample is the source of the 17 T cell receptor beta chains below, sequenced in a study of T cell responses to AZD1222 COVID-19 vaccine. The assay was immunoSEQ multiplex PCR, and TCRdb's table has in-frame clones only and misses some. The data hold around 92,000 clones, with around 86% observed a single time. The sequenced sample was peripheral blood, obtained on day 0 of AZD1222 vaccination. These receptor sequences come from an adult in good health.

The chain couples TRBV5-1 to TRBJ1-4; 7 nucleotides match TRBD1. V was pared by 4 bases and J by 5 bases, with 5 bases of the junction left unmatched. The CDR3 extends over 14 amino acids. The V gene's germline CDR1 is SGHRS and CDR2 YFSETQ. The CDR3 loop reads CASSTDRANEKLFF. CDR3 in DNA: TGCGCCAGCAGCACCGACAGGGCGAATGAAAAACTGTTTTTT.

The chain combines TRBV13 with TRBJ1-3; D not resolved. V was cut by 1 base and J by 4 bases, with 5 bases left in between. From germline, CDR1 is PRHDT and CDR2 FYEKMQ (reference sequence). The CDR3 length is 13 residues. Here the CDR3 reads CASSLVKGNTIYF. DNA of the CDR3: TGTGCCAGCAGCTTAGTTAAGGGAAACACCATATATTTT.

On this clone itself: At one of its ends the junction is not consistent with the germline gene, which may arise from a read error. The rearrangement joins TRBV18 to TRBJ1-1, with D perhaps matching TRBD1 (5 bases). The CDR3 contains 17 residues. The V gene's germline CDR1 is KGHSH and CDR2 LQKENI. CDR3 residues: CAGSPNSNLGQNTEAFF. The CDR3 DNA follows: TGTGCCGGCTCACCAAATTCTAATCTAGGACAGAACACTGAAGCTTTCTTT.

The chain uses TRBV11-2 and TRBJ2-7; unclear D gene. V was pared by 5 bases and J by 6 bases, with 14 bases between. The CDR3 has 13 residues. CDR1 and CDR2 (germline): SGHAT, FQNNGV. The CDR3, as DNA: TGTGCCAGCAGCCAAAACTTCGGTAGCGAGCAGTACTTC. Translation: CASSQNFGSEQYF.

This clone was counted a single time. The J gene is TRBJ1-1, the V gene TRBV3-1 (or the pseudogene TRBV3-2); tentative D call: TRBD1 (5 bases). The V and J ends lost 4 bases and 1 base respectively, with 13 bases between them. CDR1 is LGHDT and CDR2 is YNNKEL in the germline V gene (reference sequence). The CDR3 is made up of 15 amino acids. CDR3 in DNA: TGTGCCAGCAGCCTGGGACCCGGAGGGAACACTGAAGCTTTCTTT. Its protein product is CASSLGPGGNTEAFF.

V gene TRBV10-3 combines with J gene TRBJ1-1, with 9 bases matching TRBD1. The V segment lost 6 bases and the J segment 1 base; nucleotides outside the gene matches: 3. This CDR3 has 14 residues. From germline, CDR1 is ENHRY and CDR2 SYGVKD. For the CDR3, the DNA is TGTGCCATCAGCGACAGGGGGGGGAACACTGAAGCTTTCTTT. Translated, it gives CAISDRGGNTEAFF.

The chain carries TRBV6-4 and TRBJ1-1; D is unresolved. CDR3 length: 13 residues. The ends were cut back, 5 bases at V and 1 base at J, with 8 bases in the middle. Germline CDR1 MRHNA, CDR2 SNTAGT. The CDR3 protein is CASSLGANTEAFF. CDR3 bases: TGTGCCAGCAGTCTTGGTGCGAACACTGAAGCTTTCTTT.

The chain combines TRBV2 with TRBJ1-2; D possibly corresponds to TRBD1 (6 bases). Germline assignment: CDR1 SNHLY and CDR2 FYNNEI. The CDR3 runs 13 residues. V was trimmed by 10 bases and J by 8 bases, leaving 20 bases between them. The CDR3 nucleotides read TGTGCCAACCGACCCAACAGGGACTGGGGCTACACCTTC. It encodes CANRPNRDWGYTF.

The chain links TRBV7-2 to TRBJ2-7, with a possible D match to TRBD2 (6 bases). This CDR3 is built from 13 residues. Germline-derived CDR1 and CDR2 are SGHTA and FQGNSA. Trimming left V 4 bases short and J 4 bases short, with 11 bases between. Written as DNA, the CDR3 is TGTGCCAGCAGCTATACGGGAGAGTACGAGCAGTACTTC. Encoded protein: CASSYTGEYEQYF.

DNA for the CDR3: TGTGCCAGTAGTATGGGGACAGGGCTCGAAAAACTGTTTTTT. Translated: CASSMGTGLEKLFF. This chain connects TRBV19 to TRBJ1-4; 9 nucleotides match TRBD1. J gave up 8 bases and V 3 bases, and 4 bases lay outside the gene matches. The CDR3 spans 14 residues. The V gene's germline CDR1 is LNHDA and CDR2 SQIVND (reference sequence).

The V gene is TRBV5-1, the J gene TRBJ2-3; 8 positions agree with TRBD2. CDR3 length: 14 residues. J was trimmed by 3 bases and V by 4 bases; bases with no gene match: 4. Germline-derived CDR1 and CDR2 are SGHRS and YFSETQ. This CDR3 is CASSPGLATDTQYF. In nucleotides, the CDR3 is TGCGCCAGCAGCCCCGGACTAGCAACAGATACGCAGTATTTT.

CDR3 bases: TGTGCCAGCAGCCAAGTTCGACAGGGTAATTCACCCCTCCACTTT. It specifies CASSQVRQGNSPLHF. The V gene is TRBV3-1 (or the pseudogene TRBV3-2), the J gene TRBJ1-6; TRBD1 aligns across 7 bases. CDR3 length: 15 residues. J lost 6 bases, V lost 1 base, and 3 bases had no gene match. Germline V gives CDR1 LGHDT, CDR2 YNNKEL (reference sequence).

This sequence joins TRBV7-3 and TRBJ1-1, with 7 bases fitting TRBD1. Germline V CDR1 and CDR2: SGHTA, FQGTGA. This CDR3 comprises 13 residues. V was pared by 4 bases and J by 1 base, with 0 bases of the junction left unmatched. CDR3 loop: CASSWDRNTEAFF. The CDR3 nucleotides read TGTGCCAGCAGCTGGGACAGGAACACTGAAGCTTTCTTT.

This sequence joins TRBV27 and TRBJ2-3; the D gene is possibly TRBD2 (7 bases). This CDR3 region has 17 residues. V gave up 10 bases and J gave up 5 bases, with 28 bases separating them. Germline V CDR1 and CDR2: MNHEY, SMNVEV (reference sequence). DNA for the CDR3: TGTGCCACGGCTTGGGGCGGAGAAATGGGGGGGCGAGATACGCAGTATTTT. Its translation is CATAWGGEMGGRDTQYF.

The chain recombines TRBV7-9 with TRBJ1-2; D call uncertain. The CDR3 has 12 residues. CDR1 is SEHNR and CDR2 is FQNEAQ in the germline V gene (reference sequence). The V and J ends lost 3 bases and 5 bases respectively, with 7 bases between them. The CDR3 coding sequence is TGTGCCAGCAGCTTTCAAGGGTATGGCTACACCTTC. It is translated as CASSFQGYGYTF.

The genes are TRBV19 and TRBJ1-1, with D uncertain. Germline lookup yields CDR1 LNHDA and CDR2 SQIVND (reference sequence). This CDR3 has 16 residues. V lost 0 bases and J lost 1, with 12 bases in between. In nucleotides, the CDR3 is TGTGCCAGTAGTATAGAACAGCGGCGTAGGAACACTGAAGCTTTCTTT. Amino acid sequence: CASSIEQRRRNTEAFF.

This clone was found a few times. The chain couples TRBV30 to TRBJ2-5, with a tentative D call TRBD2 (5 bases). V was clipped by 1 base and J by 3 bases, with 9 bases between them. This CDR3 comprises 13 residues. Germline loops: CDR1 GTSNPN, CDR2 SVGIG (reference sequence). In DNA, the CDR3 is TGTGCCTGGAGTGGAGGGCAGGAAGAGACCCAGTACTTC. This gives the protein CAWSGGQEETQYF.